The entry below gives a single TCR beta chain sequence along with its context. The count of this clone is one. Its antigen target is currently unknown. Per-nucleotide qualities are absent, and no much larger clonotype sits a single base away. TCRbeta CDR3 regions were amplified from genomic DNA by means of the immunoSEQ Assay, a bias-controlled multiplex PCR. Processing in the source paper ran as follows. The number of nucleated cells in each sample was estimated from the amplification of reference gene primers within the assay. To quantify the absolute abundance of each unique TCRbeta CDR3 rearrangement, sequence reads were collapsed and filtered. For each sample, productive Simpson clonality was calculated as the square root of Simpson's diversity index over productive rearrangements. This is the immuneACCESS table as TCRdb keeps it, with only in-frame sequences that have V and J called. A part of the clones is gone; compared with another copy, unresolved V genes explain less than half, and the rest is unexplained. That table is the source of V, J and clone size, and D and trimming were worked out from the DNA. The sample table records approximately 250,000 clones; less than 90% of these occur just once. The biggest ten clones account for over 1.5% of the sample.

The sample originates from a study of blood T cell repertoires in COVID-19 (TCRdb year 2020). Turning to the overall study: The collaborator samples originated in the United States, Italy and Spain and spanned the acute and convalescent phases of COVID-19. The material from the prospective study consisted of cDNA or gDNA derived from T cells, B-cell-depleted T cells, or PBMCs. Deeply sampled blood TCRbeta repertoires from subjects exposed to, actively infected with, or recovered from COVID-19 were included in the dataset. The repertoires were released in a freely available public database meant as a resource for research on the immune response to SARS-CoV-2. The samples were drawn from two sources: the first 160 participants of the ongoing ImmuneRACE study, and some 1,300 subjects contributed by 6 global collaborators. A de-identified subject ID, COVID-19 status, age in years and sex were almost always included in the sample metadata. Where HLA class I and class II types were available, the types were taken from metadata supplied by the sample provider, not from assay-based typing. Overall study outcomes, separate from this receptor: Clinical and demographic metadata were provided uncurated, with the amount varying by source and participant.

The collaborating institutions used their own protocols to collect whole blood in K2EDTA tubes. For TCRbeta analysis, collaborator samples were shipped as frozen whole blood, as isolated PBMCs, or as DNA extracted from either sample type. Looking up the germline V gene yields CDR1 LGHNT and CDR2 FRNRAP. V loses 9 bases of germline sequence and J loses 2 bases, and the interval between the two ends is 17 bases. The CDR3 numbers 15 residues from cysteine through phenylalanine. The retained sequence is limited to the CDR3, 45 bases, with the frame set at the first base. This TCR came from a man under 40 with active or convalescent COVID-19. The sequenced sample was peripheral blood. Recombination joined TRBV12-5 with TRBJ1-5; TRBD1 might be the D gene, on 5 matching bases. This receptor has the CDR3 CASSAGVRGNQPQHF. Read as DNA, the sequence is TGTGCTAGCTCGGCGGGGGTTAGGGGCAATCAGCCCCAGCATTTT. The CDR3, completed at both ends by the reference TRBV12-5 and TRBJ1-5 genes, gives the full variable domain DARVTQTPRHKVTEMGQEVTMRCQPILGHNTVFWYRQTMMQGLELLAYFRNRAPLDDSGMPKDRFSAEMPDATLATLKIQPSEPRDSAVYFCASSAGVRGNQPQHFGDGTRLSIL.